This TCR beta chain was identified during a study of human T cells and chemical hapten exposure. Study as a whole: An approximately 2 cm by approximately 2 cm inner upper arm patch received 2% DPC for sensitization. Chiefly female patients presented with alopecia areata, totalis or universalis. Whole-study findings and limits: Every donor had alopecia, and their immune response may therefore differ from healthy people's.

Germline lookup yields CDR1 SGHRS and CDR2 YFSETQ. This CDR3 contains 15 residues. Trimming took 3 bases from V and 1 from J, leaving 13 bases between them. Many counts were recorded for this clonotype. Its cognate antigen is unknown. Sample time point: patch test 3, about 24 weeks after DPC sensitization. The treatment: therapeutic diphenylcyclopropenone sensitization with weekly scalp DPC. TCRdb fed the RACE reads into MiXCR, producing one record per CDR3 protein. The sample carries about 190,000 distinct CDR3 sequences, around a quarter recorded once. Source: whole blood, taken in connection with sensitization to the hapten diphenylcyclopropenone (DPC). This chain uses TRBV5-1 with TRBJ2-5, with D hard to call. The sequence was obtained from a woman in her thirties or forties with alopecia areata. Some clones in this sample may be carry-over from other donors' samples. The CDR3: CASSWGGSLQETQYF. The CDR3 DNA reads TGCGCCAGCAGCTGGGGTGGGTCCCTCCAAGAGACCCAGTACTTC.